Each of the 19 T cell receptor beta chains below was sequenced from the same sample in a study of T cell responses to AZD1222 COVID-19 vaccine. Clones were read by immunoSEQ multiplex PCR, and TCRdb kept only the in-frame ones, dropping some. Of some 200,000 clones listed, approximately 93% were seen once; the top ten hold about 1.7%. The sample in question was peripheral blood, obtained 28 days after the second AZD1222 dose. The receptors originated from an adult who received the AZD1222 COVID-19 vaccine.

This chain uses TRBV30 with TRBJ1-1; D perhaps matches TRBD1 (5 bases). Germline V CDR1 and CDR2: GTSNPN, SVGIG (reference sequence). The ends were cut back, 3 bases at V and 5 bases at J, with 13 bases in the middle. This CDR3 region has 13 residues. The CDR3 region has the DNA TGTGCCTGGAGCCTCAGGGTTGGGACTGAAGCTTTCTTT. Protein: CAWSLRVGTEAFF.

V is TRBV6-5 and J is TRBJ1-2; possibly TRBD1 for D (5 bases). Germline V gene data show CDR1 as MNHEY and CDR2 as SVGAGI. V lost 2 bases, J lost 7 bases, and 8 bases lay in between. This CDR3 has 12 residues. The CDR3 bases are TGTGCCAGCAGTTACCAGGGAGGTGGCTACACCTTC. Amino acid sequence: CASSYQGGGYTF.

The chain couples TRBV3-1 (or the pseudogene TRBV3-2) to TRBJ1-2, with D hard to call. Germline CDR1 LGHDT, CDR2 YNNKEL (reference sequence). V shed 2 bases and J shed 1 base, with 5 bases lying between them. The CDR3 sequence is 13 residues long. The chain's CDR3 is CASSQTSNYGYTF. The CDR3 DNA is TGTGCCAGCAGCCAAACAAGTAACTATGGCTACACCTTC.

CDR3 sequence reads: CASSLIPGQNNEQFF. The CDR3 DNA reads as TGTGCCAGCAGCTTAATCCCTGGGCAGAACAATGAGCAGTTCTTC. The V call is TRBV7-3, the J call TRBJ2-1; D is uncertain. Germline lookup yields CDR1 SGHTA and CDR2 FQGTGA. The ends were cut back, 1 base at V and 5 bases at J, with 12 bases in the middle. The CDR3 covers 15 residues.

This clone was picked up a small number of times. The chain employs TRBV5-6 and TRBJ1-3; D not resolved. The CDR3 sequence is 12 residues long. The V end lost 2 bases, the J end lost 4 bases, and 4 bases lay between the germline ends. The germline CDR1 and CDR2 sequences are SGHDT and YYEEEE. CDR3 nucleotide sequence: TGTGCCAGCAGCTTACAGGGAAACACCATATATTTT. Protein product: CASSLQGNTIYF.

This chain joins TRBV5-8 and TRBJ2-7; D unresolved. Germline CDR1 is SGHTS and CDR2 is YDEGEE. The CDR3 totals 13 residues. V was cut by 1 base and J by 1 base, with 6 bases left in between. As DNA, the CDR3 is TGTGCCAGCAGCTTGAGGCGATCCTACGAGCAGTACTTC. Its protein product is CASSLRRSYEQYF.

The chain carries TRBV5-6 and TRBJ2-3, with 11 bases lining up with TRBD1. This CDR3 comprises 15 residues. The junction had 5 bases not matched to a gene; V was cut back by 4 bases and J by 4 bases. Germline V gives CDR1 SGHDT, CDR2 YYEEEE. The CDR3 sequence is CASSRTGGFADTQYF. The DNA for the CDR3 is TGTGCCAGCAGCAGGACAGGGGGCTTCGCAGATACGCAGTATTTT.

This chain connects TRBV11-2 to TRBJ2-3; D is ambiguous. Deletions cut 0 bases from V and 4 bases from J, with 11 bases between. In germline, CDR1 is SGHAT, CDR2 FQNNGV. The length of the CDR3 is 15 residues. CDR3 in DNA: TGTGCCAGCAGCTTAGATATCGGAGTACCAGATACGCAGTATTTT. Translating it yields CASSLDIGVPDTQYF. Supplemented by reference TRBV11-2 and TRBJ2-3, the full variable domain reads EAGVAQSPRYKIIEKRQSVAFWCNPISGHATLYWYQQILGQGPKLLIQFQNNGVVDDSQLPKDRFSAERLKGVDSTLKIQPAKLEDSAVYLCASSLDIGVPDTQYFGPGTRLTVL.

The chain joins TRBV6-2 or TRBV6-3 to TRBJ2-2; maybe TRBD1 (5 bases). There are 19 residues in the CDR3. Per germline, CDR1 MNHEY and CDR2 SVGEGT. V gave up 0 bases and J gave up 0 bases, with 17 bases separating them. The CDR3 nucleotides read TGTGCCAGCAGTTACTCCTCAGATCCAGGGCATCCGAACACCGGGGAGCTGTTTTTT. It translates to CASSYSSDPGHPNTGELFF.

The chain has TRBV3-1 (or the pseudogene TRBV3-2) and TRBJ1-6; perhaps TRBD1 as D (5 bases). This CDR3 has 15 residues. CDR1 and CDR2 (germline): LGHDT, YNNKEL (reference sequence). Trimming removed 3 bases from V and 7 bases from J, with 13 bases in between. The CDR3 coding sequence is TGTGCCAGCAGCCATGCGGGGCTTACAAATTCACCCCTCCACTTT. It translates to CASSHAGLTNSPLHF.

The chain couples TRBV27 to TRBJ1-5; perhaps TRBD1 as D (6 bases). CDR1 and CDR2 from the germline V gene are MNHEY and SMNVEV (reference sequence). V was cut by 5 bases and J by 6 bases, with 11 bases left in between. This CDR3 comprises 13 residues. DNA for the CDR3: TGTGCCAGCAGTGAAACAGGGAGTCAGCCCCAGCATTTT. It encodes CASSETGSQPQHF.

The genes are TRBV7-2 and TRBJ1-2; D call uncertain. V lost 3 bases to trimming and J lost 4 bases, with 15 bases between them. The germline CDR1 and CDR2 sequences are SGHTA and FQGNSA. This CDR3 spans 15 amino acids. The CDR3 loop is CASSFEEGLVYGYTF. The CDR3 DNA reads TGTGCCAGCAGCTTTGAGGAGGGCCTGGTCTATGGCTACACCTTC.

The chain uses TRBV7-9 and TRBJ1-6; TRBD1 aligns across 11 bases. Looked up from germline, CDR1 is SEHNR and CDR2 is FQNEAQ (reference sequence). The CDR3 contains 18 residues. Trimming took 5 bases from V and 5 from J; bases not matched to a gene: 11. The CDR3 is CASSAPGQGDSHNSPLHF. For the CDR3, the DNA is TGTGCCAGCAGCGCGCCGGGACAGGGGGATTCTCATAATTCACCCCTCCACTTT.

This chain connects TRBV7-2 to TRBJ1-2, with D maybe TRBD1 (6 bases). Germline lookup yields CDR1 SGHTA and CDR2 FQGNSA. The CDR3 has 15 amino acids. Trimming took off 4 bases at V and 4 bases at J, with 16 bases between the two ends. The CDR3 loop is CASSSQTSGAYGYTF. As DNA, the CDR3 is TGTGCCAGCAGCTCCCAAACTTCGGGGGCCTATGGCTACACCTTC.

The chain links TRBV19 to TRBJ2-1, with 7 bases identical to TRBD2. This CDR3 contains 15 residues. Trimming took 5 bases from V and 2 from J; bases not matched to a gene: 6. Germline CDR1 reads LNHDA; CDR2 reads SQIVND (reference sequence). The CDR3 protein is CASSVLAATYNEQFF. CDR3 coding DNA: TGTGCCAGTAGTGTTCTAGCGGCAACCTACAATGAGCAGTTCTTC.

The genes are TRBV28 and TRBJ2-1; D unresolved. The V end was cut by 2 bases, the J end by 13 bases, with 15 bases between. The length of the CDR3 is 13 residues. The germline CDR1 and CDR2 sequences are MDHEN and SYDVKM. CDR3 nucleotide sequence: TGTGCCAGCAGTTTAGTTAGAGGATTTCGTCAGTTCTTC. Protein product: CASSLVRGFRQFF. The full variable domain, in which reference TRBV28 and TRBJ2-1 provide the parts outside the CDR3, is DVKVTQSSRYLVKRTGEKVFLECVQDMDHENMFWYRQDPGLGLRLIYFSYDVKMKEKGDIPEGYSVSREKKERFSLILESASTNQTSMYLCASSLVRGFRQFFGPGTRLTVL.

The chain uses TRBV14 and TRBJ2-1; either TRBD1 or TRBD2 may supply D (6 bases each). The germline V gene encodes CDR1 SGHDN and CDR2 FVKESK. The CDR3 consists of 17 residues. With 3 bases removed from V and 4 bases from J, the gap between germline ends came to 19 bases. The CDR3 DNA reads TGTGCCAGCAGCCATTTCTCCAGCGGAGGGGGTTACAATGAGCAGTTCTTC. It yields the protein CASSHFSSGGGYNEQFF.

As DNA, the CDR3 is TGTGCCACCAGCAGAGATCCGGGGGCAACTAATGAAAAACTGTTTTTT. Translation gives CATSRDPGATNEKLFF. This chain links TRBV15 with TRBJ1-4, with D tentatively TRBD1 (5 bases). This CDR3 spans 16 amino acids. V lost 0 bases and J 0 bases, leaving 8 bases between the germline ends. The V gene's germline CDR1 is LNHNV and CDR2 YYDKDF (reference sequence). Complete variable domain (other parts from reference TRBV15 and TRBJ1-4): DAMVIQNPRYQVTQFGKPVTLSCSQTLNHNVMYWYQQKSSQAPKLLFHYYDKDFNNEADTPDNFQSRRPNTSFCFLDIRSPGLGDTAMYLCATSRDPGATNEKLFFGSGTQLSVL.

The rearrangement uses TRBV7-2 and TRBJ2-1; TRBD1 agrees at 8 bases. The germline V gene encodes CDR1 SGHTA and CDR2 FQGNSA. This CDR3 spans 16 amino acids. V lost 4 bases to trimming and J lost 10 bases; unmatched junction nucleotides: 15. CDR3 in amino acids: CASSSTQGVGIYEQFF. The CDR3 DNA reads as TGTGCCAGCAGCTCAACACAGGGGGTAGGAATTTACGAGCAGTTCTTC.